This T cell receptor beta chain derives from a study of T cell responses to AZD1222 COVID-19 vaccine. Findings and limits, study-wide: In all cases, repertoires were sampled only after the peak T cell response.

Of note for this clone: Antigen unknown.

Method: immunoSEQ multiplex PCR; TCRdb's copy keeps in-frame clones and lacks some. The sample lists around 220,000 clones; around 94% were seen once. The source is an adult who received the MenACWY meningococcal vaccine as a control. Sequencing used peripheral blood, obtained 28 days after the second dose of the MenACWY control vaccine.

The CDR3 reads CASRPEGRNEKLFF. The CDR3 bases are TGTGCCAGTAGACCTGAAGGCCGTAATGAAAAACTGTTTTTT. V usage is TRBV19 and J usage is TRBJ1-4; D gene ambiguous. Germline V CDR1 and CDR2: LNHDA, SQIVND (reference sequence). The CDR3 consists of 14 residues. V was pared by 6 bases and J by 4 bases, with 12 bases between.